The clone carrying this TCR beta chain was found once. Trimming shortened V by 4 bases and J by 3 bases, and 18 bases separated the two germline ends. CDR3 size: 16 residues. Germline V gene lookup returns CDR1 LNHDA and CDR2 SQIVND (reference sequence). PCR was performed using 60 Vbeta and 13 Jbeta primers. TCRdb's table, derived via immunoSEQ multiplex PCR, lists solely in-frame clones and lacks some. The sample contains roughly 190,000 clones, around 87% of which appear only once. These data are taken from a study of cytomegalovirus exposure and HLA in healthy donors. This TCR was recovered from a man younger than 45 in good health and CMV-seronegative. Sample: PBMCs. The chain combines TRBV19 with TRBJ1-2; TRBD1 is a possible D gene (6 bases). The CDR3 loop is CASSSTPQGLDYGYTF. In nucleotides, the CDR3 is TGTGCCAGTAGTAGTACGCCACAGGGCTTAGACTATGGCTACACCTTC. The whole variable domain, filled in from reference TRBV19 and TRBJ1-2, reads DGGITQSPKYLFRKEGQNVTLSCEQNLNHDAMYWYRQDPGQGLRLIYYSQIVNDFQKGDIAEGYSVSREKKESFPLTVTSAQKNPTAFYLCASSSTPQGLDYGYTFGSGTRLTVV.